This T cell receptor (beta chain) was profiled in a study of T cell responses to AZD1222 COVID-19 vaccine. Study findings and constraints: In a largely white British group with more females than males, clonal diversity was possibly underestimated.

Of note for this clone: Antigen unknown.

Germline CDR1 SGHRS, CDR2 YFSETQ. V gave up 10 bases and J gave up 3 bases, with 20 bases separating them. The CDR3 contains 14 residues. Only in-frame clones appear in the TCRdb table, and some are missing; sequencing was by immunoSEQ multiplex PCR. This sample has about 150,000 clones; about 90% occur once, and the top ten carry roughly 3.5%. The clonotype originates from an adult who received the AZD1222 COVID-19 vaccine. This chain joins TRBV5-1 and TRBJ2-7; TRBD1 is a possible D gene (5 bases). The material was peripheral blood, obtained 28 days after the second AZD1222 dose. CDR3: CAPLSQTVYYEQYF. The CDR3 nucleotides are TGCGCCCCCCTAAGCCAGACAGTCTACTACGAGCAGTACTTC.